This T cell receptor beta chain was sequenced during a study of blood T cell repertoires in COVID-19. Overall study context: From T cells, B-cell-depleted T cells, or PBMCs came the material, which was cDNA or gDNA.

The CDR3 is made up of 11 amino acids. The germline V gene has CDR1 DFQATT and CDR2 SNEGSKA (reference sequence). Repertoires were generated with immunoSEQ multiplex PCR, while TCRdb's copy carries only in-frame clones and drops some. Of 250,000 to 350,000 clones in the sample, 75% to 90% were seen once. A word on this clone: One end of the junction is discordant with germline, which a read error may explain.

This chain joins TRBV20-1 and TRBJ1-3; D gene ambiguous. This sequence was found in a woman aged 55-69 years with acute or convalescent COVID-19. Sequenced sample: peripheral blood. CDR3 DNA: TGCAGTGCAGGAGAGGGAGACGGCGGGGTTTTT. It specifies CSAGEGDGGVF.